This T cell receptor beta chain was sequenced during a study of T cell responses to AZD1222 COVID-19 vaccine. This clone has a single count. What it binds is not known. Profiling relied on immunoSEQ multiplex PCR, and the TCRdb table lists in-frame clones only, not all of them. The sample lists approximately 180,000 clones; 92% were seen once. Findings of the study overall: Scientists sampled the repertoires only once the peak T cell response had passed. The span of vaccine-associated CD4 TCRs extended across spike, with dominance at 160-218 and 743-854.

The receptor was derived from an adult in good health. The sample here was peripheral blood, taken on day 0 of AZD1222 vaccination.

CDR3 nucleotide sequence: TGTGCCAGCAGCTCGGAACCGTCGGCCAGCCGGTATAGCGAGCAGTACTTC. It translates to CASSSEPSASRYSEQYF. The chain uses TRBV5-4 and TRBJ2-7; D gene ambiguous. The CDR3 consists of 17 residues. Germline CDR1 and CDR2: SGHNT and YYREEE (reference sequence). Trimming left V 3 bases short and J 6 bases short, with 25 bases between.